This is a list of T cell receptor beta chains from one sample in a study of regulatory T cells in long-lasting Graves disease. TCRdb used MiXCR to reprocess the multiplex PCR reads, holding one entry per CDR3 protein. Here the sample spans about 320,000 distinct CDR3 sequences, over 15% being singletons. Material: peripheral blood mononuclear cells (PBMCs), obtained at new diagnosis, from a patient treated with antithyroid drugs. These receptors all come from a female donor with Graves disease. Each CDR3 is given with its conserved first and last residue. Fields, in order: clone size, J gene, V gene, CDR3 protein. Expanded clones get a size class; other rows say once, few or many, or leave the size out.

clone_size: .
j_call: TRBJ2-3
v_call: TRBV28
cdr3_aa: CASSLTLAGAGTDTQYF

clone_size: .
j_call: TRBJ2-2
v_call: TRBV11-1
cdr3_aa: CASSLRSSTGELFF

clone_size: many
j_call: TRBJ1-4
v_call: TRBV19
cdr3_aa: CASSTGWNEKLFF

clone_size: few
j_call: TRBJ1-2
v_call: TRBV6-5
cdr3_aa: CASSYGTGDYGYTF

clone_size: few
j_call: TRBJ2-1
v_call: TRBV5-8
cdr3_aa: CASSSGARGRNEQFF

clone_size: many
j_call: TRBJ1-1
v_call: TRBV7-6
cdr3_aa: CASSLESRHEAFF

clone_size: many
j_call: TRBJ1-1
v_call: TRBV6-2/TRBV6-3
cdr3_aa: CASSYPTLGQGGTEAFF

clone_size: many
j_call: TRBJ2-3
v_call: TRBV19
cdr3_aa: CASRLAGGPYTQYF

clone_size: .
j_call: TRBJ1-2
v_call: TRBV19
cdr3_aa: CASSIGAGVNYGYTF

clone_size: .
j_call: TRBJ2-1
v_call: TRBV3-1
cdr3_aa: CASSQFSGRWQVEQFF

clone_size: many
j_call: TRBJ2-1
v_call: TRBV9
cdr3_aa: CASSVAPVSRNEQFF

clone_size: many
j_call: TRBJ2-7
v_call: TRBV20-1
cdr3_aa: CSARGGRAYEQYF

clone_size: many
j_call: TRBJ2-3
v_call: TRBV5-6
cdr3_aa: CASSLQNRGADTQYF

clone_size: .
j_call: TRBJ2-7
v_call: TRBV11-2
cdr3_aa: CASSSGQNYEQYF

clone_size: many
j_call: TRBJ2-2
v_call: TRBV12-3/TRBV12-4
cdr3_aa: CASSLSGTSITGELFF

clone_size: .
j_call: TRBJ2-7
v_call: TRBV6-5
cdr3_aa: CASSYWSGPRSSYEQYF

clone_size: few
j_call: TRBJ1-2
v_call: TRBV4-2
cdr3_aa: CASSQEFQGLYGYTF

clone_size: .
j_call: TRBJ1-5
v_call: TRBV6-2/TRBV6-3
cdr3_aa: CASRRWPGLVDRPQHF

clone_size: .
j_call: TRBJ2-1
v_call: TRBV28
cdr3_aa: CASSPRTAAISYNEQFF

clone_size: many
j_call: TRBJ2-4
v_call: TRBV2
cdr3_aa: CASRYQQGWENIQYF

clone_size: few
j_call: TRBJ1-2
v_call: TRBV18
cdr3_aa: CASSPGPPYANYGYTF

clone_size: .
j_call: TRBJ2-7
v_call: TRBV2
cdr3_aa: CASSEKTSLLYEQYF

clone_size: many
j_call: TRBJ2-5
v_call: TRBV10-2
cdr3_aa: CASRTGEETQYF

clone_size: .
j_call: TRBJ1-2
v_call: TRBV28
cdr3_aa: CATGGIDGYTF

clone_size: many
j_call: TRBJ1-1
v_call: TRBV27
cdr3_aa: CASKKPGQGFFRTEAFF

clone_size: .
j_call: TRBJ2-3
v_call: TRBV6-4
cdr3_aa: CASSAGGPGDTQYF

clone_size: many
j_call: TRBJ2-5
v_call: TRBV19
cdr3_aa: CASSQDGEETQYF

clone_size: many
j_call: TRBJ1-1
v_call: TRBV2
cdr3_aa: CASSEELNTEAFF

clone_size: .
j_call: TRBJ2-3
v_call: TRBV27
cdr3_aa: CASSLSGRGTDTQYF

clone_size: few
j_call: TRBJ1-2
v_call: TRBV28
cdr3_aa: CASSFLNYDYTF

clone_size: .
j_call: TRBJ1-1
v_call: TRBV18
cdr3_aa: CASSPPTVGGNTEAFF

clone_size: once
j_call: TRBJ1-2
v_call: TRBV6-9
cdr3_aa: CASSYPGQERGYTF

clone_size: many
j_call: TRBJ1-6
v_call: TRBV7-2
cdr3_aa: CASSLGGRYSVWGHASPLHF

clone_size: many
j_call: TRBJ1-5
v_call: TRBV6-1
cdr3_aa: CASSPLGTDPLQPQHF

clone_size: many
j_call: TRBJ2-2
v_call: TRBV28
cdr3_aa: CASRLRDSNTGELFF

clone_size: many
j_call: TRBJ1-5
v_call: TRBV19
cdr3_aa: CASRPPGPSNQPQHF

clone_size: many
j_call: TRBJ2-3
v_call: TRBV12-5
cdr3_aa: CASGSSRVPDTQYF

clone_size: many
j_call: TRBJ2-3
v_call: TRBV9
cdr3_aa: CASSDPKGGSRGGTQYF

clone_size: .
j_call: TRBJ2-2
v_call: TRBV6-5
cdr3_aa: CASSLLDPTNTGELFF

clone_size: many
j_call: TRBJ2-3
v_call: TRBV6-1
cdr3_aa: CASSPSEGPTDTQYF